This passage covers 6 T cell receptor beta chains from one sample sequenced in a study of shared clonotypes between healthy human individuals (dated by TCRdb to the early 2020s). Preparation of the library involved the immunoSEQ multiplex PCR assay. Held by TCRdb, this immuneACCESS table contains in-frame sequences only and omits some clones. Under half of the omission traces to an unresolved V gene where checked; the cause of the rest is unknown. Across this sample there are around 990,000 clones, with approximately 75% seen only once. Of the sample, almost 0.9% is held by the ten largest clones. Sample: memory CD4+ T cells from PBMCs. This sample's cell subset or site label indicates: CD45RA-negative fraction. The source of these receptors is a man aged 18-30 years in good health. Some clones in this sample may be carry-over from other donors' samples.

V usage is TRBV5-1 and J usage is TRBJ2-3; 10 bases are a match to TRBD2. Trimming cost V 4 bases and J 2 bases; bases outside gene matches: 7. The CDR3 runs 16 residues. Germline V CDR1 and CDR2: SGHRS, YFSETQ. The CDR3 sequence: CASSPPGLATTDTQYF. CDR3 DNA: TGCGCCAGCAGCCCGCCGGGACTAGCGACCACAGATACGCAGTATTTT.

The rearrangement links TRBV11-2 to TRBJ2-1; a possible D gene is TRBD2 (7 bases). The ends were cut back, 1 base at V and 4 bases at J, with 20 bases in the middle. The CDR3 spans 18 residues. Germline values: CDR1 SGHAT, CDR2 FQNNGV. CDR3 sequence (DNA): TGTGCCAGCAGCTTAGCCGGTGGTAGTCGGGGGGCTTACAATGAGCAGTTCTTC. Protein: CASSLAGGSRGAYNEQFF.

J is TRBJ2-7 and V is TRBV9; 13 nucleotides match TRBD2. The V gene's germline CDR1 is SGDLS and CDR2 YYNGEE. The ends lost 3 bases at V and 6 bases at J; junction bases unmatched: 3. The CDR3 has 14 amino acids. This chain's CDR3 is CASSGTSGRGEQYF. CDR3 coding DNA: TGTGCCAGCAGCGGGACTAGCGGGAGAGGCGAGCAGTACTTC.

V gene TRBV6-1 combines with J gene TRBJ2-5; 9 bases fit TRBD1. CDR3 size: 15 residues. The germline CDR1 and CDR2 sequences are MNHNS and SASEGT. V gave up 4 bases and J gave up 4 bases; unmatched junction bases: 7. In DNA form, the CDR3 reads TGTGCCAGCAGTGGAAACAGGGGGCAGGTAGAGACCCAGTACTTC. Its protein product is CASSGNRGQVETQYF.

The chain combines TRBV5-6 with TRBJ1-2; D remains ambiguous. The V end was cut by 3 bases, the J end by 11 bases, with 17 bases between. This CDR3 spans 13 amino acids. Germline assignment: CDR1 SGHDT and CDR2 YYEEEE. CDR3 bases: TGTGCCAGCAGCTCATCCGCGGGGAGTGGTTACACCTTC. Its translation is CASSSSAGSGYTF.

The chain is built from TRBV25-1 and TRBJ2-6; TRBD1 is a possible D gene (6 bases). Germline assignment: CDR1 MGHDK and CDR2 SYGVNS. V was cut by 1 base and J by 2 bases, with 9 bases left in between. The CDR3 length is 16 residues. The CDR3 DNA sequence: TGTGCCAGCAGTGAATTCAGGGGAACTGGGGCCAACGTCCTGACTTTC. Amino acid sequence: CASSEFRGTGANVLTF. Full variable domain (remainder filled in from reference TRBV25-1 and TRBJ2-6): EADIYQTPRYLVIGTGKKITLECSQTMGHDKMYWYQQDPGMELHLIHYSYGVNSTEKGDLSSESTVSRIRTEHFPLTLESARPSHTSQYLCASSEFRGTGANVLTFGAGSRLTVL.